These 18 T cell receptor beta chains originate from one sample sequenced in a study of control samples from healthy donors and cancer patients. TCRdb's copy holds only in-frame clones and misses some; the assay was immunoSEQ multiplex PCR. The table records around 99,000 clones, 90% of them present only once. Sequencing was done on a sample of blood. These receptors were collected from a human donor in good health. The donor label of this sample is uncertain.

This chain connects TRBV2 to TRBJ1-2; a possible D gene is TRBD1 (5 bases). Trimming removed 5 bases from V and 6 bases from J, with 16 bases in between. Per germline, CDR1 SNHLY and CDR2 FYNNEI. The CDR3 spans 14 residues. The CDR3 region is CASSTRGAGDGYTF. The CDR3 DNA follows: TGTGCCAGCAGTACCCGTGGGGCGGGCGATGGCTACACCTTC.

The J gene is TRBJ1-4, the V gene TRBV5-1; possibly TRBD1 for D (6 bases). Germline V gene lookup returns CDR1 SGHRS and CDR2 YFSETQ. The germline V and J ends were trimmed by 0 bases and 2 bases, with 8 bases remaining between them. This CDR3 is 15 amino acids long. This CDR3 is CASSLAGDTNEKLFF. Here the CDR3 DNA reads TGCGCCAGCAGCTTGGCAGGGGATACTAATGAAAAACTGTTTTTT.

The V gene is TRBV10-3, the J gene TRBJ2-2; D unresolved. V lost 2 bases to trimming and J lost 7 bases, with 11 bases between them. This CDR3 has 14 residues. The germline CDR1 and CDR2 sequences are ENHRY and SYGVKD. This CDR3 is CAISELLGIGELFF. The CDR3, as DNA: TGTGCCATCAGTGAGCTTTTGGGAATCGGGGAGCTGTTTTTT.

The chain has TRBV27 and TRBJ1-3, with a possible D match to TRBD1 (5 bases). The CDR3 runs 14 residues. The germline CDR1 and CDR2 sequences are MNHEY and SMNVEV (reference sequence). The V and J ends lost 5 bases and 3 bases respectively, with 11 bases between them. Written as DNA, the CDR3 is TGTGCCAGCAGTCGGCAGGGTAGTGGAAACACCATATATTTT. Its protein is CASSRQGSGNTIYF.

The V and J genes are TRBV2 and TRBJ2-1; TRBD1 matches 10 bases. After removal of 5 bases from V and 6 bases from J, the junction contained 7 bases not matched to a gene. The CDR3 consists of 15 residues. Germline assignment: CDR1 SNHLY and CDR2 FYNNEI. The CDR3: CASSLDRGVSNEQFF. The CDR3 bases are TGTGCCAGCAGTTTGGACAGGGGGGTAAGCAATGAGCAGTTCTTC.

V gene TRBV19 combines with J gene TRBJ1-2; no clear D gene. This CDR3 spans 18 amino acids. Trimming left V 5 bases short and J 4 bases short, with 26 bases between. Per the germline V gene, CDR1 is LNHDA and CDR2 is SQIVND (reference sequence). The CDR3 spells CASSHRVGGGGQSYGYTF. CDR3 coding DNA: TGTGCCAGTAGTCACCGGGTCGGAGGAGGAGGGCAAAGCTATGGCTACACCTTC.

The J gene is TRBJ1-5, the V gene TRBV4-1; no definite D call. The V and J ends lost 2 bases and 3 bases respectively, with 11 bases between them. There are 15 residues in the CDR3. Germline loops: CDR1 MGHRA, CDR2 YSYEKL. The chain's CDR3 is CASSQCRELNQPQHF. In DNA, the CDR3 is TGCGCCAGCAGCCAATGTCGGGAACTCAATCAGCCCCAGCATTTT.

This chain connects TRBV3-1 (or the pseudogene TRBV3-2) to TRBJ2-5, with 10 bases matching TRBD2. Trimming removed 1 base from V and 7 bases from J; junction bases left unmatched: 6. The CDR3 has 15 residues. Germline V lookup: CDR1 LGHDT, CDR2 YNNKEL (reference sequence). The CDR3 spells CASSQASGGAGTQYF. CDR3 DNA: TGTGCCAGCAGCCAAGCGAGCGGGGGGGCCGGGACCCAGTACTTC.

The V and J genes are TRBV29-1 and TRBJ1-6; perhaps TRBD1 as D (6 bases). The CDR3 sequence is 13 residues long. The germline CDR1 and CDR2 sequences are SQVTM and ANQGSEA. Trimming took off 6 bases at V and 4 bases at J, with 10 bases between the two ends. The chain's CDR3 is CSVGDRYNSPLHF. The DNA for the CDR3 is TGCAGCGTCGGTGACAGGTATAATTCACCCCTCCACTTT.

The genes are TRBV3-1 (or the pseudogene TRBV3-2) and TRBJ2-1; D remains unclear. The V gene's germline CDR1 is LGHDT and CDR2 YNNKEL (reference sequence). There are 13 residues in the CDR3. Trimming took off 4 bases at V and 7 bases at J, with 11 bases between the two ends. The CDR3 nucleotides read TGTGCCAGCAGCCGGCCGAGTGCGAATGAGCAGTTCTTC. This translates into CASSRPSANEQFF.

The CDR3: CASSLSSETQYF. CDR3 sequence (DNA): TGTGCCAGCAGCTTATCTTCGGAGACCCAGTACTTC. V is TRBV11-2 and J is TRBJ2-5; D remains ambiguous. Per the germline V gene, CDR1 is SGHAT and CDR2 is FQNNGV. This CDR3 spans 12 amino acids. The V end was cut by 2 bases, the J end by 5 bases, with 6 bases between.

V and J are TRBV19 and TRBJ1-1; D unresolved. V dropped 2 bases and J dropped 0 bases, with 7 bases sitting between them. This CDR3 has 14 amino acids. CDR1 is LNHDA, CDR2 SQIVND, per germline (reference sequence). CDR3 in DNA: TGTGCCAGTAGTATACCTGCGATGAACACTGAAGCTTTCTTT. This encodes CASSIPAMNTEAFF.

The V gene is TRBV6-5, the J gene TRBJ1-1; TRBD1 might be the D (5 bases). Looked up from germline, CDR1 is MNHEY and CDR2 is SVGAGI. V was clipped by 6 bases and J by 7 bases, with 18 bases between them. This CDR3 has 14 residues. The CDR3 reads CASRTWGVYIEAFF. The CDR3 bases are TGTGCCAGCAGAACGTGGGGGGTATACATTGAAGCTTTCTTT.

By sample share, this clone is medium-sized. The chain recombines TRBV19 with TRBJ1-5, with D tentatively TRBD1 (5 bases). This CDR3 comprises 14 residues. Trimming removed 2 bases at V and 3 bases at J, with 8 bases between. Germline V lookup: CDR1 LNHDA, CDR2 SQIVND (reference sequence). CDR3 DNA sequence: TGTGCCAGTAGTATACAGGGTTTCAATCAGCCCCAGCATTTT. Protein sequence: CASSIQGFNQPQHF.

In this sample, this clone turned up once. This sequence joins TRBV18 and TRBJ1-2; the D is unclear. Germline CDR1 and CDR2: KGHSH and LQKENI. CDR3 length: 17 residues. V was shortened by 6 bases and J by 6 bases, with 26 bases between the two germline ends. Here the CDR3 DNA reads TGTGCCAGCTCGGCCACGACCGGTGACTCGATTTGGGATGGCTACACCTTC. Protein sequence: CASSATTGDSIWDGYTF.

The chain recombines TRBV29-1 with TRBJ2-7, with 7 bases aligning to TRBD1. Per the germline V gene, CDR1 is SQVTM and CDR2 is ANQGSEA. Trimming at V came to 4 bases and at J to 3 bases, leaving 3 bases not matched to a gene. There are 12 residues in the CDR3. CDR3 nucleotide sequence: TGCAGCGTTGGACAGGGCGACTACGAGCAGTACTTC. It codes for CSVGQGDYEQYF.

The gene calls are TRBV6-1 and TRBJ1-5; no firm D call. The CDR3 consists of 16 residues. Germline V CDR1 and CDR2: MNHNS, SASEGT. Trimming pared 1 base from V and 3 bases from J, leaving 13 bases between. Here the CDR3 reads CASSEDVGFPNQPQHF. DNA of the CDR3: TGTGCCAGCAGTGAAGACGTGGGGTTCCCCAATCAGCCCCAGCATTTT.

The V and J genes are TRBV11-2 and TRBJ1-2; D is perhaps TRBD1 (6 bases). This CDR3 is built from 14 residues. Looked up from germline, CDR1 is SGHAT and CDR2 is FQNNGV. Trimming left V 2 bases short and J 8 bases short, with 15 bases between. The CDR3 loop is CASSLNQGKGGYTF. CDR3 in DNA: TGTGCCAGCAGCTTAAATCAGGGGAAGGGGGGCTACACCTTC.